This T cell receptor beta chain appears in the sequencing data of a study of blood T cell repertoires in COVID-19. Study as a whole: The United States, Italy and Spain provided the acute and convalescent COVID-19 samples. PBMCs, B-cell-depleted T cells, or T cells provided the cDNA or gDNA that made up the material.

CDR3 size: 19 residues. Trimming shortened V by 3 bases and J by 2 bases, and 23 bases separated the two germline ends. The V gene's germline CDR1 is LNHDA and CDR2 SQIVND (reference sequence). Per the original data handling: Using reference gene primer amplification, nucleated cell counts were estimated. The assay was immunoSEQ multiplex PCR, and TCRdb's table has in-frame clones only and misses some. D and trimming come from the DNA, and the V and J calls and clone size come from that table. The sample contains under 140,000 clones, about 75% of which appear only once. The source material was peripheral blood. This TCR was sampled from a woman of 80 years or more with active or convalescent COVID-19. The rearrangement links TRBV19 to TRBJ1-5; D remains ambiguous. The CDR3 DNA reads TGTGCCAGTAGTATTTGGGAAAGGCCTGGGGAGGAAGGCAATCAGCCCCAGCATTTT. Protein: CASSIWERPGEEGNQPQHF.